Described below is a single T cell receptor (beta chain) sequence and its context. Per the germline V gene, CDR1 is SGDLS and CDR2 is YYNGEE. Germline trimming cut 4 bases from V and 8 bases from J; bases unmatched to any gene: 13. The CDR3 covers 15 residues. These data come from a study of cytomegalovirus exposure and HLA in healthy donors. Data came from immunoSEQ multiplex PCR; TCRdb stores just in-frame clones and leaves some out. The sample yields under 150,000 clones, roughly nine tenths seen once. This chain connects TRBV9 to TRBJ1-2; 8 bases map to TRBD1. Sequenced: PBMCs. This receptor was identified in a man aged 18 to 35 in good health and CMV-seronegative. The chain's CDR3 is CASSPRTGKIPGYTF. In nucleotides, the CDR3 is TGTGCCAGCAGCCCTCGGACAGGGAAGATACCGGGCTACACCTTC.